One TCR beta chain is described in this entry. The authors' processing: Amplification from reference gene primers served as the basis for estimated nucleated cell counts. Sequencing used immunoSEQ multiplex PCR; TCRdb keeps in-frame clones, though not all of them. The DNA was the basis for D and trimming; V, J and clone size are from that table. Among 100,000 to 120,000 clones listed, approximately 90% were seen once. The data derive from a study of blood T cell repertoires in COVID-19. For the study at large: Acute and convalescent COVID-19 specimens originated in the United States, Italy and Spain. T cells, B-cell-depleted T cells, or PBMCs provided the cDNA or gDNA that served as material.

The CDR3 sequence is 15 residues long. CDR1 is SGHRS, CDR2 YFSETQ, per germline. J was trimmed by 2 bases and V by 4 bases; bases with no gene match: 6. This clonotype was obtained from a woman aged 45-60 years with acute or convalescent COVID-19. Material: peripheral blood. V usage is TRBV5-1 and J usage is TRBJ2-7; 10 bases are a match to TRBD1. The CDR3 protein is CASSPRTGGTYEQYF. The DNA of the CDR3 is TGCGCCAGCAGCCCTCGGACAGGGGGGACCTACGAGCAGTACTTC.